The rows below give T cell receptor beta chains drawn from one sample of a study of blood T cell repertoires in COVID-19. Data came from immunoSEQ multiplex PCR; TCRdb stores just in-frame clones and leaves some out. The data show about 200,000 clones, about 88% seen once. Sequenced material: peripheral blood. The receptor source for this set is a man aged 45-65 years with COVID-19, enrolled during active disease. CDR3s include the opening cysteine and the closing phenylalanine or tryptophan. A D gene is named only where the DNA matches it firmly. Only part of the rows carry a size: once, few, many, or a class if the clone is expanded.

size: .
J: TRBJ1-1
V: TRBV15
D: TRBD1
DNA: TGTGCCACCAGCAGAGGGTCCGGGACAGGGGGAACAAACACTGAAGCTTTCTTT
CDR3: CATSRGSGTGGTNTEAFF

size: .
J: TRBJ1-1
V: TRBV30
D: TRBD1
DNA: TGTGCCTGGAGTGTACTAGGGGGCGACACTGAAGCTTTCTTT
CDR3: CAWSVLGGDTEAFF

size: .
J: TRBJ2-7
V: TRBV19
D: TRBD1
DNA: TGTGCCAGTAGTATCCGGCAGGGGGTCCACGAGCAGTACTTC
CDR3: CASSIRQGVHEQYF

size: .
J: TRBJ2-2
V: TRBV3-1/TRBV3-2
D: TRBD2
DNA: TGTGCCAGCAGCCAAGGACTAGCGGGAGGGCACACCGGGGAGCTGTTTTTT
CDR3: CASSQGLAGGHTGELFF

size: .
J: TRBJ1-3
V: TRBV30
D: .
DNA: TGTGCCTGGAGTGGAATAGAAGGAAACACCATATATTTT
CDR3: CAWSGIEGNTIYF

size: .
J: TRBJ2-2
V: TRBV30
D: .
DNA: TGTGCCAATCCCAGTCGCGGGAACACCGGGGAGCTGTTTTTT
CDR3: CANPSRGNTGELFF

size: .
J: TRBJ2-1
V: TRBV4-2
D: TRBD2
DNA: TGTGCCAGCAGCCAATCGACTAGCGGGCCCTACAATGAGCAGTTCTTC
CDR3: CASSQSTSGPYNEQFF

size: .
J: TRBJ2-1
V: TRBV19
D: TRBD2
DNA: TGTGCCAGTTCCTCGCGGCTAGCGGGGGCCTACAATGAGCAGTTCTTC
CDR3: CASSSRLAGAYNEQFF

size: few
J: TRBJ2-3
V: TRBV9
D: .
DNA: TGTGCCAGCAGCGTAGCGGTCGAGGGAGATACGCAGTATTTT
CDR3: CASSVAVEGDTQYF

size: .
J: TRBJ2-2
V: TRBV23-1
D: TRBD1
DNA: TGCGCCAGCAGCCTCGCCGGGACAGGGGATGGCGGGGAGCTGTTTTTT
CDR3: CASSLAGTGDGGELFF

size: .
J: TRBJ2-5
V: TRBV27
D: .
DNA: TGTGCCAGCAGACTTTTACAGGGACCGCAAGAGACCCAGTACTTC
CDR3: CASRLLQGPQETQYF

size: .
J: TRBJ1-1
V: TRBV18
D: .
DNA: TGTGCCAGCTCACCGGACAGTCAGGACGCTTTCTTT
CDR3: CASSPDSQDAFF

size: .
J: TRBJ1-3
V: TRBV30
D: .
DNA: TGTGCCTGGAGCGCGATCTCTGGAAACACCATATATTTT
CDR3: CAWSAISGNTIYF

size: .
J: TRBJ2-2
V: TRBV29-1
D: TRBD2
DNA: TGCAGCGTTCAGACTAGCGGGAGCCCCGGGGAGCTGTTTTTT
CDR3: CSVQTSGSPGELFF

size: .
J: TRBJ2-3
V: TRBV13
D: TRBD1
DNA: TGTGCCAGCAGCCCGGACAGGGGGGGCTCCGCTAGCACAGATACGCAGTATTTT
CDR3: CASSPDRGGSASTDTQYF

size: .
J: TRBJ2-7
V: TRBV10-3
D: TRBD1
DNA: TGTGCCATCAGACCCGACCTAGGGACAGGGGGCAACGAGCAGTACTTC
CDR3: CAIRPDLGTGGNEQYF

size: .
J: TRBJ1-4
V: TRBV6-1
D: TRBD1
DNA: TGTGCCAGCAGTGAATCCACAGGGGGAGGAACTAATGAAAAACTGTTTTTT
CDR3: CASSESTGGGTNEKLFF

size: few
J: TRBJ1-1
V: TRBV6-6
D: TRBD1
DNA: TGTGCCAGCAGTTACCCCCCCCAGGGGGCTGAAGCTTTCTTT
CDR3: CASSYPPQGAEAFF

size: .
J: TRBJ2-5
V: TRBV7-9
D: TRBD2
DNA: TGTGCCAGCAGCTCCACTAGCGGCCAAGAGACCCAGTACTTC
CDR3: CASSSTSGQETQYF

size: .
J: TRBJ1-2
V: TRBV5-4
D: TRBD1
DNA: TGTGCCAGCAGCTTTTCCAGGACAGGCTATGGCTACACCTTC
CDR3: CASSFSRTGYGYTF

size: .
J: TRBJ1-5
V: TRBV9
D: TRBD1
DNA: TGTGCCAGCAGCGTAGGAGACAGGGGAGGGAATCAGCCCCAGCATTTT
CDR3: CASSVGDRGGNQPQHF

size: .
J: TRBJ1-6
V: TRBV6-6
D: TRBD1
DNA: TGTGCCAGCAGTTACACAGGGGTTAATTCACCCCTCCACTTT
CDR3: CASSYTGVNSPLHF

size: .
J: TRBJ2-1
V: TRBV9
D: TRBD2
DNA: TGTGCCAGCAGCCTTGGACTAGCGGCCCATAATGAGCAGTTCTTC
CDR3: CASSLGLAAHNEQFF

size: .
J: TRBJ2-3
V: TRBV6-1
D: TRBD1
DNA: TGTGCCAGCAGTGACAGGGGGTTTGGCACAGATACGCAGTATTTT
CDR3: CASSDRGFGTDTQYF